This T cell receptor (beta chain) was recorded in a study of blood T cell repertoires in COVID-19. Data came from immunoSEQ multiplex PCR; TCRdb stores just in-frame clones and leaves some out. Altogether around 140,000 clones are present, under 90% being singletons, with the ten largest covering approximately 9.1%. This clone was detected only once. The CDR3 totals 14 residues. Germline CDR1 is LNHDA and CDR2 is SQIVND (reference sequence). V was trimmed by 0 bases and J by 7 bases, leaving 10 bases between them. The sequenced sample was peripheral blood. The chain links TRBV19 to TRBJ1-5; D is unresolved. This receptor was identified in a woman aged 55-69 years with active or convalescent COVID-19. The chain's CDR3 is CASSIDRVMQPQHF. CDR3 sequence (DNA): TGTGCCAGTAGTATAGATCGGGTTATGCAGCCCCAGCATTTT.